The 22 T cell receptor beta chains given below trace back to one sample, sequenced in a study of OX40 agonist ivuxolimab in advanced cancers. Profiling relied on immunoSEQ multiplex PCR, and the TCRdb table lists in-frame clones only, not all of them. The sample carries some 86,000 clones, about 91% recorded once. The input for sequencing was CD4+ or CD8+ T cells sorted from blood, taken in a trial of the OX40 agonist ivuxolimab. Receptors originate from an adult with an advanced solid tumor such as melanoma, head and neck, liver or kidney cancer.

The rearrangement links TRBV6-6 to TRBJ2-2, with 11 nucleotides matching TRBD2. With 6 bases clipped from V and 4 bases from J, the junction kept 4 bases outside the gene matches. Germline V lookup: CDR1 MNHNY, CDR2 SVGAGI (reference sequence). CDR3 length: 15 amino acids. CDR3 amino acids: CASSFGTSGTGELFF. The CDR3, as DNA: TGTGCCAGCAGCTTCGGGACTAGCGGCACCGGGGAGCTGTTTTTT.

This chain uses TRBV27 with TRBJ2-1, with 12 bases identical to TRBD2. Germline V gives CDR1 MNHEY, CDR2 SMNVEV (reference sequence). Trimming at V came to 5 bases and at J to 5 bases, leaving 7 bases not matched to a gene. The CDR3 length is 16 residues. As DNA, the CDR3 is TGTGCCAGCAGTCGTCTAGCGGGAGGGCCTCACAATGAGCAGTTCTTC. Translated: CASSRLAGGPHNEQFF.

The rearrangement links TRBV19 to TRBJ2-5, with 8 bases matching TRBD1. Trimming removed 3 bases from V and 5 bases from J; junction bases left unmatched: 11. The CDR3 is made up of 16 amino acids. Germline-derived CDR1 and CDR2 are LNHDA and SQIVND (reference sequence). CDR3 loop: CASSISKGQGPETQYF. In DNA form, the CDR3 reads TGTGCCAGTAGTATCTCCAAAGGACAGGGCCCCGAGACCCAGTACTTC. Full variable domain (outside the CDR3, taken from reference TRBV19 and TRBJ2-5): DGGITQSPKYLFRKEGQNVTLSCEQNLNHDAMYWYRQDPGQGLRLIYYSQIVNDFQKGDIAEGYSVSREKKESFPLTVTSAQKNPTAFYLCASSISKGQGPETQYFGPGTRLLVL.

This clone occurred a few times. The chain carries TRBV27 and TRBJ1-1; D is uncertain. This CDR3 spans 12 amino acids. The V and J ends lost 6 bases and 4 bases respectively, with 9 bases between them. From germline, CDR1 is MNHEY and CDR2 SMNVEV (reference sequence). This CDR3 reads CASRTAGTEAFF. The CDR3 DNA reads as TGTGCCAGCAGAACGGCGGGCACTGAAGCTTTCTTT.

The chain employs TRBV30 and TRBJ1-2; D not resolved. V gave up 3 bases and J gave up 6 bases, with 14 bases separating them. CDR3 length: 13 residues. The germline gives CDR1 GTSNPN, CDR2 SVGIG (reference sequence). In DNA form, the CDR3 reads TGTGCCTGGAGCGGGTCCATGAAGGATGGCTACACCTTC. Encoded protein: CAWSGSMKDGYTF.

The rearrangement links TRBV4-2 to TRBJ2-1; D not resolved. V lost 0 bases and J lost 3, with 9 bases in between. Per germline, CDR1 LGHNA and CDR2 YNFKEQ. This CDR3 has 15 residues. This CDR3 is CASSQDRAIYNEQFF. In DNA form, the CDR3 reads TGTGCCAGCAGCCAAGATCGGGCGATCTACAATGAGCAGTTCTTC.

The chain couples TRBV6-5 to TRBJ2-3, with 9 bases aligning to TRBD2. J gave up 6 bases and V 6 bases, and 10 bases lay outside the gene matches. The CDR3 runs to 15 residues. The germline CDR1 and CDR2 sequences are MNHEY and SVGAGI. In nucleotides, the CDR3 is TGTGCCAGCAGATATTCGGGACTAGCCAGGGATACGCAGTATTTT. This translates into CASRYSGLARDTQYF.

The V gene is TRBV28, the J gene TRBJ2-2; tentatively, D is TRBD1 or TRBD2 (6 bases each). V was pared by 8 bases and J by 5 bases, with 18 bases between. This CDR3 comprises 15 residues. Germline lookup yields CDR1 MDHEN and CDR2 SYDVKM. The CDR3, as DNA: TGTGCCAGCGGCAGTGAGGGGGGTAGGACCGGGGAGCTGTTTTTT. Translation: CASGSEGGRTGELFF.

This clone was detected only once. The chain combines TRBV7-2 with TRBJ1-4; D is unclear. The CDR3 sequence is 14 residues long. Trimming cost V 3 bases and J 8 bases, with 13 bases left between them. Germline CDR1 and CDR2: SGHTA and FQGNSA. Here the CDR3 reads CASSFAWEGEKLFF. As DNA, the CDR3 is TGTGCCAGCAGCTTCGCCTGGGAAGGGGAAAAACTGTTTTTT.

The chain carries TRBV5-6 and TRBJ2-7; D not resolved. In germline, CDR1 is SGHDT, CDR2 YYEEEE. The CDR3 loop spans 11 amino acids. With 5 bases removed from V and 2 bases from J, the gap between germline ends came to 5 bases. In DNA, the CDR3 is TGTGCCAGCAGGAGTGCCTACGAGCAGTACTTC. Its protein product is CASRSAYEQYF.

The chain joins TRBV11-2 to TRBJ2-5; 7 bases are a match to TRBD1. The CDR3 contains 14 residues. Looked up from germline, CDR1 is SGHAT and CDR2 is FQNNGV. V shed 5 bases and J 0 bases; nucleotides not matched to a gene: 3. CDR3 nucleotide sequence: TGTGCCAGCAGCACGGGACAGTACCAAGAGACCCAGTACTTC. Its translation: CASSTGQYQETQYF. The full variable domain, its missing parts supplied by reference TRBV11-2 and TRBJ2-5, is EAGVAQSPRYKIIEKRQSVAFWCNPISGHATLYWYQQILGQGPKLLIQFQNNGVVDDSQLPKDRFSAERLKGVDSTLKIQPAKLEDSAVYLCASSTGQYQETQYFGPGTRLLVL.

In this sample, this clone turned up once. The chain uses TRBV19 and TRBJ2-1, with D uncertain. This CDR3 is 14 amino acids long. With 4 bases removed from V and 10 bases from J, the gap between germline ends came to 17 bases. The germline gives CDR1 LNHDA, CDR2 SQIVND (reference sequence). DNA for the CDR3: TGTGCCAGTAGTAAGTTGGGGTCTTCCCGGGAGCAGTTCTTC. Amino acids: CASSKLGSSREQFF.

The V gene is TRBV19, the J gene TRBJ1-5, with D unresolved. V lost 2 bases to trimming and J lost 0 bases, with 5 bases between them. CDR1 is LNHDA, CDR2 SQIVND, per germline (reference sequence). This CDR3 spans 14 amino acids. The CDR3 sequence is CASSIYVSNQPQHF. The CDR3 bases are TGTGCCAGTAGTATATATGTTAGCAATCAGCCCCAGCATTTT.

The genes are TRBV7-2 and TRBJ1-4; D gene unclear. Trimming removed 5 bases from V and 8 bases from J, with 12 bases in between. Germline V gene data show CDR1 as SGHTA and CDR2 as FQGNSA. This CDR3 region has 13 residues. The CDR3 sequence is CASSAPTGEKLFF. CDR3 bases: TGTGCCAGCAGCGCCCCTACTGGCGAAAAACTGTTTTTT. Full variable domain (outside the CDR3, taken from reference TRBV7-2 and TRBJ1-4): GAGVSQSPSNKVTEKGKDVELRCDPISGHTALYWYRQSLGQGLEFLIYFQGNSAPDKSGLPSDRFSAERTGGSVSTLTIQRTQQEDSAVYLCASSAPTGEKLFFGSGTQLSVL.

As to this clone: Relative to the germline gene, one junction end is altered; a read error may explain this. V gene TRBV7-7 combines with J gene TRBJ2-1, with TRBD2 matching over 9 bases. Germline V lookup: CDR1 SSHAT, CDR2 FNYEAQ (reference sequence). The CDR3 loop spans 16 amino acids. The CDR3 coding sequence is TGTGCTAGCAGCATTAGACTAGCGGCAACCTACAATGAGCAGTTCTTC. Amino acid sequence: CASSIRLAATYNEQFF.

The chain has TRBV10-2 and TRBJ2-7, with a weak D call TRBD1 (5 bases). The CDR3 consists of 14 residues. Trimming took 6 bases from V and 5 from J, leaving 17 bases between them. CDR1 is WSHSY and CDR2 is SAAADI in the germline V gene. CDR3 in DNA: TGCGCCAGCAGAGACCTGACAGCCTCTAACGAGCAGTACTTC. It specifies CASRDLTASNEQYF.

This clone showed up just once. J is TRBJ2-3 and V is TRBV7-2; D gene unclear. The CDR3 covers 11 residues. Per germline, CDR1 SGHTA and CDR2 FQGNSA. V lost 3 bases and J lost 10, with 8 bases in between. CDR3 coding DNA: TGTGCCAGCAGCTTCACGGGCCCGCAGTATTTT. It translates to CASSFTGPQYF.

The CDR3 DNA sequence: TGTGCCAGTAGTCAAGTCGGTGGAGGAGAAAAACTGTTTTTT. Residues: CASSQVGGGEKLFF. This rearrangement joins TRBV19 to TRBJ1-4; no clear D gene. The ends were cut back, 5 bases at V and 8 bases at J, with 15 bases in the middle. This CDR3 has 14 residues. Germline loops: CDR1 LNHDA, CDR2 SQIVND (reference sequence).

This sequence joins TRBV28 and TRBJ2-7; the D is unclear. Trimming shortened V by 6 bases and J by 4 bases, and 16 bases separated the two germline ends. The CDR3 has 14 residues. In germline, CDR1 is MDHEN, CDR2 SYDVKM. CDR3 nucleotide sequence: TGTGCCAGCAGGATGGACCCGGCGACTTACGAGCAGTACTTC. Residues: CASRMDPATYEQYF.

The chain couples TRBV28 to TRBJ2-1; TRBD2 matches 11 bases. Germline V gene sequence: CDR1 MDHEN, CDR2 SYDVKM. Trimming at V came to 1 base and at J to 2 bases, leaving 1 base not matched to a gene. This CDR3 is built from 16 residues. The CDR3 is CASSLLAGGPYNEQFF. CDR3 DNA sequence: TGTGCCAGCAGTTTATTAGCGGGAGGGCCCTACAATGAGCAGTTCTTC.

The rearrangement links TRBV18 to TRBJ1-1; 8 bases fit TRBD1. Germline V gives CDR1 KGHSH, CDR2 LQKENI. This CDR3 contains 15 residues. V gave up 3 bases and J gave up 5 bases; unmatched junction bases: 8. The CDR3 sequence is CASSPRGLRETEAFF. CDR3 nucleotides: TGTGCCAGCTCACCCAGGGGGCTCCGCGAGACTGAAGCTTTCTTT.

V gene TRBV11-2 combines with J gene TRBJ1-1; TRBD1 might be the D (6 bases). Trimming removed 1 base from V and 5 bases from J, with 14 bases in between. This CDR3 has 15 residues. The germline CDR1 and CDR2 sequences are SGHAT and FQNNGV. Written as DNA, the CDR3 is TGTGCCAGCAGCTTAGTCACGGGGGCATTTACTGAAGCTTTCTTT. The encoded protein is CASSLVTGAFTEAFF.